This TCR beta chain was sequenced for a study of shared clonotypes between healthy human individuals. This CDR3 is built from 13 residues. V was pared by 4 bases and J by 3 bases, with 11 bases between. Looked up from germline, CDR1 is SGDLS and CDR2 is YYNGEE. CD45RO+ cells were combined with CCR7-negative CD45RA+ TemRA cells to form CD8 memory. Measured with immunoSEQ multiplex PCR; TCRdb has only the in-frame clones, and not every one. This table has 300,000 to 400,000 clones, 80% to 90% appearing once. This chain links TRBV9 with TRBJ2-7, with D perhaps TRBD2 (6 bases). Sequencing was done on a sample of memory CD8+ T cells sorted from blood. Noted subset: CD45RO+ cells pooled with CCR7-negative TemRA cells. The clonotype originates from a man between 18 and 35 years old in good health. CDR3 loop: CASSKGLDYEQYF. As DNA, the CDR3 is TGTGCCAGCAGCAAGGGACTGGACTACGAGCAGTACTTC. The full variable domain, with the rest looked up from reference TRBV9 and TRBJ2-7, is DSGVTQTPKHLITATGQRVTLRCSPRSGDLSVYWYQQSLDQGLQFLIQYYNGEERAKGNILERFSAQQFPDLHSELNLSSLELGDSALYFCASSKGLDYEQYFGPGTRLTVT.